These 12 T cell receptor beta chains originate from one sample sequenced in a study of graft-versus-host responses after intestinal transplantation (dated by TCRdb to the early 2020s). Libraries were prepared through the immunoSEQ multiplex PCR assay. TCRdb stores this immuneACCESS table with in-frame sequences only. Part of the clones is absent; in the studies checked, under half of the shortfall reflects unresolved V genes, and no reason is known for the rest. This sample comprises some 88,000 clones, 93% of them detected only once. The ten most abundant clones make up roughly 2% of the sample. The time point label corresponds to: cells obtained before transplantation from donor or recipient. The antigens for these receptors are not known. Sequencing was performed on unstimulated CD8+ T cells sorted from spleen or lymph node cells, taken before intestinal transplant. Every receptor here comes from a human donor who received an intestinal transplant.

J is TRBJ1-4 and V is TRBV19; no firm D call. CDR3 length: 14 amino acids. The germline gives CDR1 LNHDA, CDR2 SQIVND (reference sequence). V was cut by 4 bases and J by 4 bases, with 10 bases left in between. The CDR3 DNA is TGTGCCAGTAGTACGGGAGAGAATAATGAAAAACTGTTTTTT. It yields the protein CASSTGENNEKLFF.

The rearrangement uses TRBV30 and TRBJ1-1, with D perhaps matching TRBD1 (5 bases). Germline V lookup: CDR1 GTSNPN, CDR2 SVGIG (reference sequence). The CDR3 is 13 amino acids. V was trimmed by 0 bases and J by 5 bases, leaving 10 bases between them. The CDR3: CAWSVSQGTEAFF. The CDR3 DNA follows: TGTGCCTGGAGTGTCTCTCAGGGAACTGAAGCTTTCTTT.

The chain couples TRBV7-6 to TRBJ2-6; 8 nucleotides line up with TRBD1. CDR3 size: 19 residues. The V gene end was trimmed by 0 bases and the J gene end by 0 bases; junction bases not matched to a gene: 7. In germline, CDR1 is SGHVS, CDR2 FNYEAQ. In DNA, the CDR3 is TGTGCCAGCAGCTTAGCCCCGGGACAGGAGAGCTCTGGGGCCAACGTCCTGACTTTC. Translated: CASSLAPGQESSGANVLTF.

The rearrangement uses TRBV7-9 and TRBJ1-2, with TRBD1 as a possible D gene (5 bases). Germline assignment: CDR1 SEHNR and CDR2 FQNEAQ (reference sequence). V dropped 6 bases and J dropped 6 bases, with 20 bases sitting between them. The CDR3 spans 15 residues. In nucleotides, the CDR3 is TGTGCCAGCAGGTCCGATCACCGGGGGGTTCATGGCTACACCTTC. Translation: CASRSDHRGVHGYTF.

As to this clone: At one boundary the junction diverges from the germline segment, which might be a read error. The chain has TRBV5-8 and TRBJ2-1; D is unresolved. CDR1 is SGHTS and CDR2 is YDEGEE in the germline V gene. The CDR3 length is 12 residues. The CDR3 bases are TGTGCCGGCAGCTTGCATCCCAATGAGCAGTTCTTC. Its translation: CAGSLHPNEQFF.

The rearrangement links TRBV4-3 to TRBJ1-1; 10 nucleotides agree with TRBD1. The junction had 4 bases not matched to a gene; V was cut back by 5 bases and J by 1 base. This CDR3 has 15 amino acids. Per the germline V gene, CDR1 is LGHNA and CDR2 is YSLEER. The CDR3 reads CASSTRQGANTEAFF. CDR3 bases: TGCGCCAGCAGCACCCGACAGGGGGCGAACACTGAAGCTTTCTTT.

V usage is TRBV9 and J usage is TRBJ2-2; no firm D call. Germline V gene data show CDR1 as SGDLS and CDR2 as YYNGEE. There are 12 residues in the CDR3. Trimming removed 5 bases at V and 8 bases at J, with 10 bases between. The CDR3 spells CASRGLAGELFF. The CDR3 DNA is TGTGCCAGCAGGGGTTTAGCAGGGGAGCTGTTTTTT.

The genes are TRBV15 and TRBJ2-1, with 11 positions matching TRBD2. In germline, CDR1 is LNHNV, CDR2 YYDKDF (reference sequence). The CDR3 is 15 residues long. V lost 4 bases to trimming and J lost 7 bases; unmatched junction nucleotides: 6. The DNA of the CDR3 is TGTGCCACCAGCACTACCGGGACTAGCGGAAATGAGCAGTTCTTC. It translates to CATSTTGTSGNEQFF.

CDR3 bases: TGTGCCAGCAGCGTCGGTAGCCTCGCTGAAGCTTTCTTT. Translation: CASSVGSLAEAFF. This chain joins TRBV7-8 and TRBJ1-1; D gene uncertain. V lost 5 bases and J 6 bases, leaving 13 bases between the germline ends. The CDR3 extends over 13 amino acids. CDR1 and CDR2 (germline): SGHVS, FQNEAQ.

This chain uses TRBV30 with TRBJ2-7; weak D call: TRBD1 (5 bases). The CDR3 covers 12 residues. Germline CDR1 and CDR2: GTSNPN and SVGIG (reference sequence). V was trimmed by 4 bases and J by 6 bases, leaving 13 bases between them. The CDR3 region has the DNA TGTGCCTGGACAGGGTTTAGCTCCGAGCAGTACTTC. This gives the protein CAWTGFSSEQYF.

The chain couples TRBV2 to TRBJ2-3; 10 bases map to TRBD2. Per the germline V gene, CDR1 is SNHLY and CDR2 is FYNNEI. Trimming at V came to 1 base and at J to 3 bases, leaving 1 base not matched to a gene. CDR3 length: 15 residues. The chain's CDR3 is CASSEGTSGTDTQYF. For the CDR3, the DNA is TGTGCCAGCAGTGAAGGGACTAGCGGAACAGATACGCAGTATTTT.

The chain carries TRBV7-9 and TRBJ1-2; TRBD1 aligns across 7 bases. Germline CDR1 is SEHNR and CDR2 is FQNEAQ (reference sequence). J gave up 2 bases and V 4 bases, and 4 bases lay outside the gene matches. There are 14 residues in the CDR3. The CDR3 spells CASSSRQGNYGYTF. CDR3 sequence (DNA): TGTGCCAGCAGCTCCCGACAGGGAAACTATGGCTACACCTTC.